This record covers a single T cell receptor beta chain. What it binds is unknown. The sample is drawn from a study of STAT5B mutations in CD4+ large granular lymphocyte leukemia. On the study more broadly: Anti-CD4 microbead selection came after CD8+ cell depletion in cryopreserved samples. Overall study results and limits: Compared with healthy controls (2/35), patient top clones favored TRBV06 (8/27).

Germline values: CDR1 MNHEY, CDR2 SMNVEV (reference sequence). The CDR3 is made up of 13 amino acids. V gave up 2 bases and J gave up 4 bases, with 8 bases separating them. Clones were read by immunoSEQ multiplex PCR, and TCRdb kept only the in-frame ones, dropping some. In the table there are fewer than 5,000 clones, about 75% of which are singletons. The sample consisted of PBMCs. The clonotype was recovered from a man aged 60 to 69 with CD4+ T-cell large granular lymphocyte leukemia. The rearrangement uses TRBV27 and TRBJ1-1; weak D call: TRBD1 (5 bases). CDR3 protein: CASSLVGGTEAFF. The CDR3 nucleotides are TGTGCCAGCAGTTTAGTGGGGGGCACTGAAGCTTTCTTT.